Reported below is one T cell receptor beta chain. The record originates from a study of blood T cell repertoires in COVID-19. Study as a whole: Acute and convalescent COVID-19 samples came from the United States, Italy and Spain. T cells, B-cell-depleted T cells, or PBMCs supplied cDNA or gDNA.

Authors' data handling: For nucleated cells, counts were estimated from reference gene primer amplification. The method was immunoSEQ multiplex PCR; TCRdb's version includes in-frame clones alone and lacks a portion of them. D and trimming come from the DNA, and the V and J calls and clone size come from that table. The sample records some 260,000 clones, 88% being singletons. The CDR3 covers 17 residues. Trimming at V came to 1 base and at J to 2 bases, leaving 8 bases not matched to a gene. Germline values: CDR1 SGHNT, CDR2 YYREEE (reference sequence). V and J are TRBV5-4 and TRBJ2-1, with 8 bases matching TRBD1. What was sequenced was peripheral blood. The source of this sequence is a woman aged 35 to 49 who had recovered from COVID-19. The CDR3 loop reads CASSLTFGTGAYNEQFF. The CDR3 nucleotides are TGTGCCAGCAGCTTGACTTTCGGGACAGGCGCCTACAATGAGCAGTTCTTC.